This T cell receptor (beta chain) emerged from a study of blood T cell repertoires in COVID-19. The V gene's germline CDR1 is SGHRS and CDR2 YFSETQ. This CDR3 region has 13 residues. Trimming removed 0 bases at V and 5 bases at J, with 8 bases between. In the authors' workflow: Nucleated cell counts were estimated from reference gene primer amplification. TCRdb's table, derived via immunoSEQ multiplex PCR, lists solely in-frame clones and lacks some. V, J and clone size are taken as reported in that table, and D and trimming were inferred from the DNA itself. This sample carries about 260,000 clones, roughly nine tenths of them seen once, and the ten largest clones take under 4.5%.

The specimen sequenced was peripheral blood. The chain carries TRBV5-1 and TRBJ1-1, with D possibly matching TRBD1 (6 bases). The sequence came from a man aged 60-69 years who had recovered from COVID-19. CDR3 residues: CASSLVRGTEAFF. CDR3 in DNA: TGCGCCAGCAGCTTGGTCAGGGGTACTGAAGCTTTCTTT.